One and the same sample provided the 22 T cell receptor beta chains below, sequenced in a study of cytomegalovirus exposure and HLA in healthy donors. Primers: 60 Vbeta forward and 13 Jbeta reverse. Using immunoSEQ multiplex PCR, the repertoire was profiled, and TCRdb retains in-frame clones only, with some absent. Here the sample spans 150,000 to 200,000 clones, 75% being singletons. The sample comprised PBMCs. Source of these receptors: a woman in her 50s in good health and CMV-seropositive.

The V gene is TRBV5-4, the J gene TRBJ2-2; 9 bases match TRBD1. Per germline, CDR1 SGHNT and CDR2 YYREEE (reference sequence). Trimming at V came to 4 bases and at J to 4 bases, leaving 8 bases not matched to a gene. The CDR3 runs to 16 residues. The CDR3, as DNA: TGTGCCAGCAGCACCGGACAGGGGATAAGCACCGGGGAGCTGTTTTTT. It specifies CASSTGQGISTGELFF. The whole variable domain, remainder taken from reference TRBV5-4 and TRBJ2-2, is ETGVTQSPTHLIKTRGQQVTLRCSSQSGHNTVSWYQQALGQGPQFIFQYYREEENGRGNFPPRFSGLQFPNYSSELNVNALELDDSALYLCASSTGQGISTGELFFGEGSRLTVL.

As regards this clone: Other DNA sequences within the sample encode an identical CDR3. The chain is built from TRBV5-1 and TRBJ1-6; D unresolved. This CDR3 is built from 14 residues. Germline values: CDR1 SGHRS, CDR2 YFSETQ. V was shortened by 0 bases and J by 7 bases, with 8 bases between the two germline ends. CDR3: CASSLGQTNSPLHF. In DNA form, the CDR3 reads TGCGCCAGCAGCTTGGGGCAGACAAATTCACCCCTCCACTTT.

This chain joins TRBV10-3 and TRBJ1-1, with D unclear. Germline CDR1 is ENHRY and CDR2 is SYGVKD. V was pared by 0 bases and J by 3 bases, with 11 bases between. The CDR3 contains 15 residues. CDR3 DNA: TGTGCCATCAGTGAGTCGATCCTTACGGACACTGAAGCTTTCTTT. Residues: CAISESILTDTEAFF.

The chain links TRBV6-5 to TRBJ2-2; 7 bases align to TRBD2. The CDR3 consists of 14 residues. CDR1 is MNHEY and CDR2 is SVGAGI in the germline V gene. Germline trimming cut 9 bases from V and 1 base from J; bases unmatched to any gene: 5. CDR3 sequence reads: CARTGGKNTGELFF. In DNA form, the CDR3 reads TGTGCCAGGACGGGGGGAAAGAACACCGGGGAGCTGTTTTTT.

V usage is TRBV7-3 and J usage is TRBJ2-1, with 10 bases aligning to TRBD2. With 4 bases clipped from V and 4 bases from J, the junction kept 10 bases outside the gene matches. The length of the CDR3 is 17 residues. Looked up from germline, CDR1 is SGHTA and CDR2 is FQGTGA. CDR3 amino acids: CASSSHAGAGGYNEQFF. DNA of the CDR3: TGTGCCAGCAGCTCCCACGCGGGAGCGGGGGGGTACAATGAGCAGTTCTTC.

J is TRBJ2-2 and V is TRBV5-6; 8 positions match TRBD2. This CDR3 has 14 amino acids. Unmatched junction bases numbered 2, after V lost 6 bases and J lost 1 base. Per germline, CDR1 SGHDT and CDR2 YYEEEE. This CDR3 reads CASKAGGNTGELFF. The CDR3 DNA reads as TGTGCCAGCAAGGCGGGGGGGAACACCGGGGAGCTGTTTTTT.

This clone was found a few times. V gene TRBV6-6 combines with J gene TRBJ2-7, with 7 bases identical to TRBD1. Unmatched junction bases numbered 7, after V lost 6 bases and J lost 2 bases. CDR1 is MNHNY, CDR2 SVGAGI, per germline (reference sequence). This CDR3 spans 14 amino acids. CDR3 residues: CASSPGQPPYEQYF. The CDR3 coding sequence is TGTGCCAGCAGCCCGGGACAGCCGCCCTACGAGCAGTACTTC.

The J gene is TRBJ1-6, the V gene TRBV5-8; a possible D gene is TRBD1 (6 bases). The CDR3 extends over 14 amino acids. Germline loops: CDR1 SGHTS, CDR2 YDEGEE. V lost 0 bases and J 9 bases, leaving 10 bases between the germline ends. The CDR3 DNA follows: TGTGCCAGCAGCTTGGAGGGGGTTAGTTCACCCCTCCACTTT. Protein: CASSLEGVSSPLHF.

The rearrangement links TRBV5-1 to TRBJ1-1, with 11 bases matching TRBD1. Germline lookup yields CDR1 SGHRS and CDR2 YFSETQ. The CDR3 runs 17 residues. With 1 base clipped from V and 0 bases from J, the junction kept 5 bases outside the gene matches. This CDR3 reads CASSLSWTGGMNTEAFF. The DNA of the CDR3 is TGCGCCAGCAGCTTGTCTTGGACAGGGGGCATGAACACTGAAGCTTTCTTT.

The chain has TRBV5-1 and TRBJ2-2, with TRBD1 identical over 9 bases. Germline assignment: CDR1 SGHRS and CDR2 YFSETQ. This CDR3 has 15 residues. V gave up 5 bases and J gave up 3 bases; unmatched junction bases: 5. The CDR3 protein is CASRRTGEDTGELFF. The CDR3 DNA reads TGCGCCAGCAGAAGGACAGGGGAGGACACCGGGGAGCTGTTTTTT. Supplemented by reference TRBV5-1 and TRBJ2-2, the full variable domain reads KAGVTQTPRYLIKTRGQQVTLSCSPISGHRSVSWYQQTPGQGLQFLFEYFSETQRNKGNFPGRFSGRQFSNSRSEMNVSTLELGDSALYLCASRRTGEDTGELFFGEGSRLTVL.

V usage is TRBV10-2 and J usage is TRBJ1-2, with 9 nucleotides matching TRBD1. Unmatched junction bases numbered 6, after V lost 7 bases and J lost 3 bases. In germline, CDR1 is WSHSY, CDR2 SAAADI. The CDR3 totals 14 residues. The CDR3 protein is CASKMGQGDYGYTF. CDR3 nucleotide sequence: TGCGCCAGCAAGATGGGACAGGGAGACTATGGCTACACCTTC.

V gene TRBV11-2 combines with J gene TRBJ2-1; TRBD2 agrees at 7 bases. CDR3 length: 16 residues. The ends lost 2 bases at V and 0 bases at J; junction bases unmatched: 4. Germline loops: CDR1 SGHAT, CDR2 FQNNGV. CDR3 nucleotide sequence: TGTGCCAGCAGCTTAATTGGCGGGGGCTCCTACAATGAGCAGTTCTTC. It translates to CASSLIGGGSYNEQFF.

This sequence joins TRBV9 and TRBJ2-2; weak D call: TRBD1 (6 bases). V dropped 4 bases and J dropped 4 bases, with 14 bases sitting between them. Germline loops: CDR1 SGDLS, CDR2 YYNGEE. The CDR3 extends over 15 amino acids. The chain's CDR3 is CASSPWTAFTGELFF. The DNA of the CDR3 is TGTGCCAGCAGCCCCTGGACAGCTTTCACCGGGGAGCTGTTTTTT.

The gene calls are TRBV7-3 and TRBJ2-3, with 7 bases that match TRBD1. The junction had 9 bases not matched to a gene; V was cut back by 5 bases and J by 4 bases. The CDR3 is 15 amino acids. Germline CDR1 SGHTA, CDR2 FQGTGA. DNA of the CDR3: TGTGCCAGCAGCCTGACAGGGAGCCCCTCAGATACGCAGTATTTT. Its translation: CASSLTGSPSDTQYF.

The V and J genes are TRBV5-1 and TRBJ1-6; TRBD1 is a possible D gene (6 bases). Trimming took 0 bases from V and 9 from J, leaving 19 bases between them. Germline CDR1 and CDR2: SGHRS and YFSETQ. The CDR3 extends over 17 amino acids. In DNA, the CDR3 is TGCGCCAGCAGCTTGGGCCCGCCAGGGGTTGATGGTTCACCCCTCCACTTT. Translating it yields CASSLGPPGVDGSPLHF.

The V gene is TRBV27, the J gene TRBJ2-1; perhaps TRBD1 as D (6 bases). V was clipped by 6 bases and J by 8 bases, with 23 bases between them. The CDR3 loop spans 16 amino acids. Germline values: CDR1 MNHEY, CDR2 SMNVEV (reference sequence). The DNA of the CDR3 is TGTGCCAGCAGACTGAAAAGACAGGCAACATTCGATGAGCAGTTCTTC. Translation gives CASRLKRQATFDEQFF.

The chain combines TRBV4-2 with TRBJ1-1; tentative D call: TRBD1 (6 bases). Germline V CDR1 and CDR2: LGHNA, YNFKEQ. V was pared by 0 bases and J by 4 bases, with 15 bases between. The CDR3 is 16 amino acids. CDR3 loop: CASSQDPAGEGTEAFF. CDR3 DNA sequence: TGTGCCAGCAGCCAAGATCCCGCAGGGGAGGGCACTGAAGCTTTCTTT.

The table lists this clone with a few counts. The CDR3 region is CATSREFGTGSNEQFF. DNA for the CDR3: TGTGCCACCAGCAGAGAGTTTGGGACAGGGTCCAATGAGCAGTTCTTC. The rearrangement links TRBV15 to TRBJ2-1; TRBD1 aligns across 9 bases. In germline, CDR1 is LNHNV, CDR2 YYDKDF (reference sequence). The ends lost 0 bases at V and 6 bases at J; junction bases unmatched: 6. The CDR3 runs to 16 residues.

J is TRBJ1-2 and V is TRBV5-4; TRBD1 matches at 7 bases. After removal of 4 bases from V and 6 bases from J, the junction contained 3 bases not matched to a gene. The CDR3 is 12 amino acids. CDR1 SGHNT and CDR2 YYREEE come from the germline V gene (reference sequence). The CDR3: CASSTGQDGYTF. In DNA, the CDR3 is TGTGCCAGCAGCACCGGACAGGATGGCTACACCTTC. The full variable domain, completed using reference TRBV5-4 and TRBJ1-2, is ETGVTQSPTHLIKTRGQQVTLRCSSQSGHNTVSWYQQALGQGPQFIFQYYREEENGRGNFPPRFSGLQFPNYSSELNVNALELDDSALYLCASSTGQDGYTFGSGTRLTVV.

The J gene is TRBJ2-7, the V gene TRBV10-3; 7 nucleotides agree with TRBD1. The V gene end was trimmed by 5 bases and the J gene end by 0 bases; junction bases not matched to a gene: 1. Germline V gene lookup returns CDR1 ENHRY and CDR2 SYGVKD. This CDR3 comprises 13 residues. The CDR3 protein is CAISRDSSYEQYF. The CDR3 DNA reads as TGTGCCATCAGTCGGGACAGCTCCTACGAGCAGTACTTC.

This chain links TRBV5-1 with TRBJ1-1; 7 bases match TRBD1. Germline CDR1 reads SGHRS; CDR2 reads YFSETQ. This CDR3 is built from 13 residues. The J segment lost 1 base and the V segment lost 7 bases, leaving 4 bases of the junction unmatched. The CDR3 DNA reads TGCGCCAGCGGGGGACAGTCGAACACTGAAGCTTTCTTT. This sequence encodes CASGGQSNTEAFF.

The chain recombines TRBV6-1 with TRBJ1-5; weak D call: TRBD1 (5 bases). The CDR3 loop spans 13 amino acids. Trimming cost V 6 bases and J 4 bases, with 10 bases left between them. CDR1 and CDR2 from the germline V gene are MNHNS and SASEGT. DNA for the CDR3: TGTGCCAGCAGATTACAGGATAATCAGCCCCAGCATTTT. Translating gives CASRLQDNQPQHF.